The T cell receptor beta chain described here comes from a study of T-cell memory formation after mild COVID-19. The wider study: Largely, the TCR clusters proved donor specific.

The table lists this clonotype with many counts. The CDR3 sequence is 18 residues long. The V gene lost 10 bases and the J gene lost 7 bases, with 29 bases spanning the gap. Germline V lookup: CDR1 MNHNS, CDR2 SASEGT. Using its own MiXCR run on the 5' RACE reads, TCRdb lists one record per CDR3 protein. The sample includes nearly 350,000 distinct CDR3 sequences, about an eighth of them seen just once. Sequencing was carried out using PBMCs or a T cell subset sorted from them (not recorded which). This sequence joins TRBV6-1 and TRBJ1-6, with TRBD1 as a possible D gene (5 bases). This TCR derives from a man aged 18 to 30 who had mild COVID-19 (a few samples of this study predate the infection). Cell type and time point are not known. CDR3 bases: TGTGCCACCGATCACCGCCCCGGACACTGGGGCTCCAATTCACCCCTCCACTTT. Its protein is CATDHRPGHWGSNSPLHF.